These 16 T cell receptor beta chains share one sample of origin, sequenced in a study of beta chain features in type 1 diabetes (dated by TCRdb to between 2017 and 2018). Findings and caveats that apply to the study as a whole: In all four CD4+ subsets, TCRB CDR3 length was moderately but significantly shorter in type 1 diabetes patients.

Libraries were made using the immunoSEQ multiplex PCR assay. All of the isolated RNA was reverse transcribed with the High Capacity cDNA Reverse Transcription Kit, so expressed TCRB transcripts were sequenced. Imported from immuneACCESS, the table was reduced by TCRdb to in-frame sequences with V and J called. These copies leave out some clones; in studies compared against another copy, an unresolved V gene accounts for under half, and the cause of the remainder is not known. The sample table holds more than 300,000 clones, of which 8% to 10% were seen once. Approximately 0.6% of the sample lies in the top ten. No cognate antigen is known for these TCRs. What was sequenced was central memory CD4+ T cells from blood. Receptor source: a man aged 30-40 years with type 1 diabetes.

About this clone: This sequence may be a read error, since a much larger clone differs from it by one base. This sequence joins TRBV11-3 and TRBJ2-3; no reliable D call. V shed 3 bases and J shed 5 bases, with 3 bases lying between them. CDR1 is SGHNT, CDR2 YENEEA, per germline. There are 11 residues in the CDR3. CDR3 sequence (DNA): TGTGCCAGCAGCTTTGGAGATACGCAGTATTTT. It translates to CASSFGDTQYF.

The sample holds many counts of this clone. The chain couples TRBV7-2 to TRBJ2-7; 8 bases agree with TRBD1. V was clipped by 1 base and J by 6 bases; unmatched bases: 8. CDR1 is SGHTA and CDR2 is FQGNSA in the germline V gene. CDR3 length: 15 residues. This CDR3 is CASSLGTGRSREQYF. CDR3 sequence (DNA): TGTGCCAGCAGCTTAGGGACAGGGAGGTCTCGCGAGCAGTACTTC.

The chain recombines TRBV28 with TRBJ1-4, with TRBD1 identical over 7 bases. Trimming cost V 6 bases and J 11 bases; bases outside gene matches: 9. Germline lookup yields CDR1 MDHEN and CDR2 SYDVKM. The CDR3 is 13 amino acids. CDR3 sequence reads: CASRMGDSHKLFF. The CDR3 DNA reads TGTGCCAGCAGGATGGGGGACAGCCATAAACTGTTTTTT.

This clone turned up a few times. Here the CDR3 reads CASSLQTGTATQYF. The CDR3 DNA is TGTGCCAGCAGTTTACAGACAGGGACGGCGACCCAGTACTTC. The chain uses TRBV2 and TRBJ2-5; TRBD1 matches at 7 bases. The CDR3 runs 14 residues. Per the germline V gene, CDR1 is SNHLY and CDR2 is FYNNEI. Trimming removed 5 bases from V and 7 bases from J; junction bases left unmatched: 10.

The chain combines TRBV5-1 with TRBJ1-2, with 7 bases identical to TRBD1. Germline trimming cut 5 bases from V and 4 bases from J; bases unmatched to any gene: 5. The CDR3 is 13 amino acids. CDR1 SGHRS and CDR2 YFSETQ come from the germline V gene. CDR3 nucleotides: TGCGCCAGCAGACGGGGACAGAGCTATGGCTACACCTTC. Residues: CASRRGQSYGYTF.

The J gene is TRBJ1-2, the V gene TRBV7-2, with D hard to call. CDR1 and CDR2 from the germline V gene are SGHTA and FQGNSA. The CDR3 has 13 residues. With 1 base removed from V and 8 bases from J, the gap between germline ends came to 11 bases. The CDR3 DNA is TGTGCCAGCAGCTTAGATCGTGCAGCAGGCTACACCTTC. It translates to CASSLDRAAGYTF.

In its sample, this clone was seen a few times. This chain links TRBV4-3 with TRBJ2-3, with 7 bases identical to TRBD2. Looked up from germline, CDR1 is LGHNA and CDR2 is YSLEER. The V gene end was trimmed by 4 bases and the J gene end by 4 bases; junction bases not matched to a gene: 5. The CDR3 has 14 residues. This CDR3 reads CASSRGLDPDTQYF. The CDR3 coding sequence is TGCGCCAGCAGCCGAGGACTAGATCCAGATACGCAGTATTTT.

As regards this clone: The same CDR3 is also encoded by other DNA sequences in this sample. The chain couples TRBV7-6 to TRBJ2-5; D unclear. V was cut by 5 bases and J by 2 bases, with 3 bases left in between. Germline CDR1 reads SGHVS; CDR2 reads FNYEAQ. There are 11 residues in the CDR3. The CDR3 reads CASSPQETQYF. In DNA, the CDR3 is TGTGCCAGCAGCCCTCAAGAGACCCAGTACTTC.

The rearrangement uses TRBV11-2 and TRBJ2-4; D tentatively fits TRBD1 or TRBD2 (5 bases each). Germline V gene data show CDR1 as SGHAT and CDR2 as FQNNGV. This CDR3 region has 17 residues. Between the trimmed V and J ends, which lost 4 bases and 5 bases, there was a span of 21 bases. For the CDR3, the DNA is TGTGCCAGCAGCTCGCTAACCAGCACGGGGCCTGAAAACATTCAGTACTTC. It codes for CASSSLTSTGPENIQYF.

The chain combines TRBV28 with TRBJ1-2; TRBD1 agrees at 9 bases. The CDR3 is made up of 16 amino acids. Unmatched junction bases numbered 11, after V lost 5 bases and J lost 4 bases. Germline assignment: CDR1 MDHEN and CDR2 SYDVKM. The CDR3 is CASSTRTGAYSYGYTF. CDR3 DNA: TGTGCCAGCAGTACAAGGACAGGGGCGTACAGCTATGGCTACACCTTC.

This clone was detected only a few times. This sequence joins TRBV7-7 and TRBJ2-2; a weak D match, TRBD1 (5 bases). Per germline, CDR1 SSHAT and CDR2 FNYEAQ (reference sequence). Between the trimmed V and J ends, which lost 6 bases and 2 bases, there was a span of 13 bases. CDR3 length: 15 residues. For the CDR3, the DNA is TGTGCCAGCAGGAAAGGGCAGGGTAACACCGGGGAGCTGTTTTTT. It is translated as CASRKGQGNTGELFF.

The table lists this clone with a few counts. This chain connects TRBV7-9 to TRBJ1-1; 10 nucleotides match TRBD1. This CDR3 contains 15 residues. Germline CDR1 reads SEHNR; CDR2 reads FQNEAQ (reference sequence). Trimming at V came to 6 bases and at J to 1 base, leaving 5 bases not matched to a gene. In nucleotides, the CDR3 is TGTGCCAGCAGATCCGGGACAGGGGAGAACACTGAAGCTTTCTTT. Protein: CASRSGTGENTEAFF.

The chain joins TRBV7-9 to TRBJ2-7; perhaps TRBD2 as D (6 bases). CDR1 and CDR2 (germline): SEHNR, FQNEAQ (reference sequence). The CDR3 is 15 residues long. The V end was cut by 1 base, the J end by 4 bases, with 14 bases between. CDR3 DNA: TGTGCCAGCAGCTTAGGTGCGGGACCGCAGTACGAGCAGTACTTC. This encodes CASSLGAGPQYEQYF.

The chain combines TRBV30 with TRBJ2-7; 8 bases line up with TRBD1. J lost 5 bases, V lost 8 bases, and 17 bases had no gene match. This CDR3 is 15 amino acids long. Germline CDR1 is GTSNPN and CDR2 is SVGIG (reference sequence). The CDR3 is CAGNGAAGGLNEQYF. In DNA, the CDR3 is TGTGCCGGAAATGGGGCGGCAGGGGGCTTGAACGAGCAGTACTTC.

This clone showed up just a few times. Within the sample, other DNA sequences also encode this same CDR3. The chain carries TRBV7-2 and TRBJ1-4; D not certain. V was clipped by 5 bases and J by 0 bases, with 4 bases between them. This CDR3 region has 13 residues. The germline V gene encodes CDR1 SGHTA and CDR2 FQGNSA. In DNA form, the CDR3 reads TGTGCCAGCAGCCGTGCAACTAATGAAAAACTGTTTTTT. This sequence encodes CASSRATNEKLFF.

The rearrangement links TRBV7-7 to TRBJ1-5, with 8 bases that match TRBD1. Germline trimming cut 1 base from V and 4 bases from J; bases unmatched to any gene: 3. The CDR3 has 15 amino acids. CDR1 and CDR2 from the germline V gene are SSHAT and FNYEAQ (reference sequence). This CDR3 is CASSLGDRRNQPQHF. CDR3 sequence (DNA): TGTGCCAGCAGCTTAGGGGACAGGCGGAATCAGCCCCAGCATTTT. The full variable domain, in which reference TRBV7-7 and TRBJ1-5 provide the parts outside the CDR3, is GAGVSQSPRYKVTKRGQDVTLRCDPISSHATLYWYQQALGQGPEFLTYFNYEAQPDKSGLPSDRFSAERPEGSISTLTIQRTEQRDSAMYRCASSLGDRRNQPQHFGDGTRLSIL.